A single sample is the source of the 15 T cell receptor beta chains below, sequenced in a study of CD8+ T cells in alopecia areata. RNA extraction and reverse transcription yielded cDNA as sequencing template. The protocol was immunoSEQ multiplex PCR, while the TCRdb copy is restricted to in-frame clones and leaves out a portion. The sample gives about 110,000 clones, around 55% of which show up once; 20% to 25% is in the top ten. Sequenced material: CD8+ T cells sorted from blood. These receptors originate from a human donor in good health.

The chain has TRBV2 and TRBJ2-5; 12 nucleotides line up with TRBD1. The DNA end is more similar to TRBJ2-7, so the J call may be wrong. CDR3 length equals 16 residues. The germline gives CDR1 SNHLY, CDR2 FYNNEI. In DNA form, the CDR3 reads TGTGCCAGCAGGGACGAAAGGGGACAGGGGGCTTACGAGCAGTACTTC. This gives the protein CASRDERGQGAYEQYF.

The rearrangement uses TRBV5-6 and TRBJ2-7; TRBD2 matches 10 bases. Per germline, CDR1 SGHDT and CDR2 YYEEEE. The CDR3 runs 15 residues. Losses at the gene ends were 1 base for V and 2 bases for J; bases not matched to a gene: 3. Written as DNA, the CDR3 is TGTGCCAGCAGCTTGTACCTAGCGGGGGCCTACGAGCAGTACTTC. Translated, it gives CASSLYLAGAYEQYF.

This chain uses TRBV6-1 with TRBJ1-1, with D hard to call. CDR1 is MNHNS, CDR2 SASEGT, per germline. Trimming removed 10 bases from V and 2 bases from J, with 17 bases in between. The CDR3 loop spans 14 amino acids. CDR3 sequence: CAISGGGANTEAFF. The CDR3 nucleotides read TGTGCCATCTCTGGTGGAGGTGCCAACACTGAAGCTTTCTTT.

The chain has TRBV29-1 and TRBJ2-3, with 8 bases lining up with TRBD1. The J segment lost 1 base and the V segment lost 7 bases, leaving 16 bases of the junction unmatched. There are 17 residues in the CDR3. Germline CDR1 and CDR2: SQVTM and ANQGSEA. The CDR3 loop reads CSARRPKTGEGTDTQYF. The CDR3, as DNA: TGCAGCGCCCGGAGGCCTAAGACAGGGGAGGGCACAGATACGCAGTATTTT.

This chain connects TRBV7-3 to TRBJ2-3, with TRBD1 identical over 8 bases. This CDR3 region has 15 residues. The J segment lost 3 bases and the V segment lost 5 bases, leaving 7 bases of the junction unmatched. CDR1 and CDR2 (germline): SGHTA, FQGTGA. Written as DNA, the CDR3 is TGTGCCAGCAGCCCCGGGACAGGTGTAACAGATACGCAGTATTTT. This sequence encodes CASSPGTGVTDTQYF.

This chain joins TRBV13 and TRBJ2-7; TRBD2 is a possible D gene (6 bases). The germline V gene encodes CDR1 PRHDT and CDR2 FYEKMQ (reference sequence). The ends were cut back, 2 bases at V and 0 bases at J, with 20 bases in the middle. This CDR3 spans 18 amino acids. The CDR3 region has the DNA TGTGCCAGCAGCTTATCTTCGGTGGGGCGGGAACCCTCCTACGAGCAGTACTTC. Translating it yields CASSLSSVGREPSYEQYF. Based on the CDR3 plus reference TRBV13 and TRBJ2-7, the full variable domain is AAGVIQSPRHLIKEKRETATLKCYPIPRHDTVYWYQQGPGQDPQFLISFYEKMQSDKGSIPDRFSAQQFSDYHSELNMSSLELGDSALYFCASSLSSVGREPSYEQYFGPGTRLTVT.

The rearrangement joins TRBV4-3 to TRBJ2-5, with TRBD2 matching over 16 bases. This CDR3 has 19 residues. The germline V gene has CDR1 LGHNA and CDR2 YSLEER. V lost 0 bases to trimming and J lost 4 bases; unmatched junction nucleotides: 8. Here the CDR3 reads CASSQDFGTSGGAAETQYF. CDR3 DNA: TGCGCCAGCAGCCAAGATTTTGGGACTAGCGGGGGGGCAGCAGAGACCCAGTACTTC.

J is TRBJ1-1 and V is TRBV6-1, with 7 bases matching TRBD1. CDR3 length: 15 residues. J lost 5 bases, V lost 6 bases, and 12 bases had no gene match. Germline loops: CDR1 MNHNS, CDR2 SASEGT. CDR3 sequence reads: CASRVEAGGRTEAFF. DNA for the CDR3: TGTGCCAGCAGGGTCGAGGCAGGGGGAAGGACTGAAGCTTTCTTT.

This clone was seen a handful of times. The chain carries TRBV29-1 and TRBJ2-2, with a tentative D call TRBD2 (5 bases). The CDR3 runs to 14 residues. Looked up from germline, CDR1 is SQVTM and CDR2 is ANQGSEA. The ends were cut back, 1 base at V and 0 bases at J, with 6 bases in the middle. CDR3 in DNA: TGCAGCGTTGAAGCGGGGACGAACACCGGGGAGCTGTTTTTT. This translates into CSVEAGTNTGELFF.

This sequence joins TRBV15 and TRBJ2-2; a weak D match, TRBD2 (7 bases). The CDR3 spans 15 residues. Trimming cost V 5 bases and J 5 bases, with 15 bases left between them. The V gene's germline CDR1 is LNHNV and CDR2 YYDKDF (reference sequence). The CDR3 is CATSGRGPPTGELFF. For the CDR3, the DNA is TGTGCCACCAGCGGGCGGGGGCCTCCTACCGGGGAGCTGTTTTTT.

The table lists this clone with a few counts. This chain links TRBV7-9 with TRBJ2-3, with 8 bases fitting TRBD2. V shed 8 bases, J shed 2 bases, and the junction held 9 bases outside the gene matches. This CDR3 has 15 residues. Germline values: CDR1 SEHNR, CDR2 FQNEAQ (reference sequence). This chain's CDR3 is CASVPAGGPTDTQYF. CDR3 bases: TGTGCCAGCGTCCCTGCGGGGGGCCCCACAGATACGCAGTATTTT.

This sequence joins TRBV4-3 and TRBJ2-7; tentatively, D is TRBD1 or TRBD2 (5 bases each). Germline V gene data show CDR1 as LGHNA and CDR2 as YSLEER. The length of the CDR3 is 16 residues. Trimming took 0 bases from V and 4 from J, leaving 16 bases between them. The CDR3 DNA follows: TGCGCCAGCAGCCAAGAACGTGGGACCAGCCAATACGAGCAGTACTTC. This gives the protein CASSQERGTSQYEQYF.

V gene TRBV7-2 combines with J gene TRBJ2-7; 9 bases are a match to TRBD1. Trimming at V came to 5 bases and at J to 5 bases, leaving 16 bases not matched to a gene. CDR1 is SGHTA and CDR2 is FQGNSA in the germline V gene. The CDR3 contains 17 residues. The CDR3 spells CASSTPDLPGQGHEQYF. DNA for the CDR3: TGTGCCAGCAGCACCCCCGACTTACCGGGACAGGGCCACGAGCAGTACTTC.

Regarding this clone: It is likely a read error: a sequence one base away is far more abundant. The chain combines TRBV13 with TRBJ1-1, with 7 bases matching TRBD1. V lost 4 bases and J lost 1; bases outside the gene matches: 3. This CDR3 is 14 amino acids long. CDR1 is PRHDT and CDR2 is FYEKMQ in the germline V gene (reference sequence). This CDR3 is CASSSGTENTEAFF. In DNA, the CDR3 is TGTGCCAGCAGCTCCGGGACAGAGAACACTGAAGCTTTCTTT.

A few counts support this clone. This chain uses TRBV29-1 with TRBJ2-7, with D possibly being TRBD1 or TRBD2 (5 bases each). Germline CDR1 and CDR2: SQVTM and ANQGSEA. V was trimmed by 7 bases and J by 3 bases, leaving 10 bases between them. The CDR3 totals 11 residues. The CDR3 is CSAGTGYEQYF. Here the CDR3 DNA reads TGCAGCGCGGGGACGGGCTACGAGCAGTACTTC.